This T cell receptor (beta chain) was recorded in a study of blood T cell repertoires in COVID-19. The CDR3 has 18 residues. Between the trimmed V and J ends, which lost 5 bases and 0 bases, there was a span of 21 bases. Germline CDR1 reads SGHDT; CDR2 reads YYEEEE. In this sample, this clone turned up a few times. Assay used: immunoSEQ multiplex PCR; TCRdb lists only in-frame clones, some missing. The sample consists of fewer than 200,000 clones, roughly 91% of them appearing once. The source is a man aged 40-50 years with active or convalescent COVID-19. Sequencing was carried out using peripheral blood. V usage is TRBV5-6 and J usage is TRBJ1-5; TRBD1 is a possible D gene (6 bases). In DNA, the CDR3 is TGTGCCAGCAGTTTATTTGACAGGACCTATTTTAGCAATCAGCCCCAGCATTTT. This sequence encodes CASSLFDRTYFSNQPQHF.